This paragraph covers one T cell receptor (beta chain) sequence. The antigen remains unidentified. Germline values: CDR1 SNHLY, CDR2 FYNNEI. The CDR3 covers 13 residues. The J segment lost 0 bases and the V segment lost 8 bases, leaving 4 bases of the junction unmatched. Clones were read by immunoSEQ multiplex PCR, and TCRdb kept only the in-frame ones, dropping some. The profile shows some 47,000 clones, 83% of them singletons. This sample was taken from a study of T cell responses to AZD1222 COVID-19 vaccine. Study outcomes and limitations: Rises in breadth and depth of Spike-specific TCRs came after two AZD1222 doses. Spike regions recognized by vaccine-associated CD4 TCRs spanned the protein, led by 160-218 and 743-854. A mostly white British donor set with more females was recruited, and clonal diversity was possibly underestimated.

This sequence originates from an adult in good health. The sequencing used peripheral blood, collected on day 0 of AZD1222 vaccination. The genes are TRBV2 and TRBJ2-7; the match to TRBD1 covers 7 bases. The CDR3 nucleotides read TGTGCCAGCGGGGACAGAAGCTCCTACGAGCAGTACTTC. This codes for CASGDRSSYEQYF. The variable domain in full, completed from reference TRBV2 and TRBJ2-7, reads EPEVTQTPSHQVTQMGQEVILRCVPISNHLYFYWYRQILGQKVEFLVSFYNNEISEKSEIFDDQFSVERPDGSNFTLKIRSTKLEDSAMYFCASGDRSSYEQYFGPGTRLTVT.